The TCR beta chain under discussion was sequenced for a study of T cell responses to AZD1222 COVID-19 vaccine. Clones were read by immunoSEQ multiplex PCR, and TCRdb kept only the in-frame ones, dropping some. The sample lists fewer than 200,000 clones, around 94% occurring once. Second-dose recipients at about 4 or about 12 weeks were treated as one pooled group. Germline V gene sequence: CDR1 SNHLY, CDR2 FYNNEI. V shed 5 bases and J shed 4 bases, with 11 bases lying between them. The CDR3 is made up of 13 amino acids. The specimen was peripheral blood, collected 28 days after the second AZD1222 dose. V gene TRBV2 combines with J gene TRBJ2-5, with D unresolved. The clonotype originates from an adult who received the AZD1222 COVID-19 vaccine. The CDR3 coding sequence is TGTGCCAGCAGTCGAGTACGCTCAGAGACCCAGTACTTC. It is translated as CASSRVRSETQYF.